The 28 T cell receptor beta chains given below trace back to one sample, sequenced in a study of immune evolution from preneoplasia to lung adenocarcinoma. Method: immunoSEQ multiplex PCR; TCRdb's copy keeps in-frame clones and lacks some. The data contain over 9,000 clones, about four fifths of them singletons. Sequenced input: FFPE minimally invasive lung adenocarcinoma tissue. The origin of the receptors is a donor older than 65 with lung adenocarcinoma.

V is TRBV5-1 and J is TRBJ1-5; D call uncertain. The CDR3 is 15 residues long. Per germline, CDR1 SGHRS and CDR2 YFSETQ. Trimming removed 0 bases from V and 0 bases from J, with 7 bases in between. CDR3 amino acids: CASSLGPYSNQPQHF. In nucleotides, the CDR3 is TGCGCCAGCAGCTTGGGACCTTATAGCAATCAGCCCCAGCATTTT.

The genes are TRBV7-9 and TRBJ1-1, with a possible D match to TRBD1 (5 bases). The CDR3 runs 13 residues. Germline V gene lookup returns CDR1 SEHNR and CDR2 FQNEAQ (reference sequence). V was shortened by 5 bases and J by 3 bases, with 10 bases between the two germline ends. For the CDR3, the DNA is TGTGCCAGCAGCCCCATGGGGGACACTGAAGCTTTCTTT. This codes for CASSPMGDTEAFF.

This clone was seen a handful of times. In nucleotides, the CDR3 is TGTGCCAGCAGGCCCTCCGGGGGGAACACTGAAGCTTTCTTT. Residues: CASRPSGGNTEAFF. The V gene is TRBV6-6, the J gene TRBJ1-1, with a tentative D call TRBD1 (5 bases). V gave up 6 bases and J gave up 1 base, with 12 bases separating them. The CDR3 is made up of 14 amino acids. CDR1 and CDR2 from the germline V gene are MNHNY and SVGAGI (reference sequence).

The chain's CDR3 is CASSHGRQGNEKLFF. CDR3 sequence (DNA): TGTGCCAGCAGCCATGGGAGGCAGGGCAATGAAAAACTGTTTTTT. The V gene is TRBV9, the J gene TRBJ1-4; tentatively, D is TRBD1 (5 bases). V gave up 4 bases and J gave up 5 bases, with 15 bases separating them. Germline assignment: CDR1 SGDLS and CDR2 YYNGEE. The CDR3 loop spans 15 amino acids.

This clone was observed once. The chain uses TRBV28 and TRBJ2-1, with D maybe TRBD2 (5 bases). Trimming shortened V by 2 bases and J by 7 bases, and 12 bases separated the two germline ends. There are 14 residues in the CDR3. CDR1 is MDHEN, CDR2 SYDVKM, per germline. CDR3 DNA: TGTGCCAGCAGTTTAAGAGGGAGATGGAATGAGCAGTTCTTC. Its translation is CASSLRGRWNEQFF.

The chain employs TRBV28 and TRBJ2-7; 7 nucleotides agree with TRBD1. With V trimmed by 1 base and J by 4 bases, 7 bases remained unmatched. The CDR3 is made up of 15 amino acids. The germline gives CDR1 MDHEN, CDR2 SYDVKM. CDR3 region: CASSLLTGLRYEQYF. CDR3 nucleotide sequence: TGTGCCAGCAGTTTATTGACAGGGTTAAGGTACGAGCAGTACTTC.

This clone occurred a few times. This chain joins TRBV6-1 and TRBJ2-7; 10 positions agree with TRBD1. The CDR3 is 14 residues long. Germline values: CDR1 MNHNS, CDR2 SASEGT. V dropped 3 bases and J dropped 3; count of bases not matched to a gene: 2. CDR3 region: CASSEGQGFYEQYF. The DNA for the CDR3 is TGTGCCAGCAGTGAGGGACAGGGGTTCTACGAGCAGTACTTC.

The count of this clone is one. The gene calls are TRBV28 and TRBJ2-3; 7 bases are a match to TRBD1. The germline CDR1 and CDR2 sequences are MDHEN and SYDVKM. There are 15 residues in the CDR3. V was pared by 2 bases and J by 6 bases, with 8 bases of the junction left unmatched. CDR3 amino acids: CASSLRGPGWDTQYF. The CDR3 region has the DNA TGTGCCAGCAGTTTAAGGGGGCCGGGTTGGGATACGCAGTATTTT.

V is TRBV19 and J is TRBJ2-7, with 13 bases matching TRBD2. The CDR3 consists of 15 residues. Trimming at V came to 5 bases and at J to 5 bases, leaving 6 bases not matched to a gene. CDR1 is LNHDA and CDR2 is SQIVND in the germline V gene (reference sequence). The CDR3 reads CASSGTSGVNNEQYF. CDR3 DNA sequence: TGTGCCAGTAGTGGGACTAGCGGGGTGAACAACGAGCAGTACTTC.

This rearrangement joins TRBV7-9 to TRBJ2-1; D not certain. Germline lookup yields CDR1 SEHNR and CDR2 FQNEAQ (reference sequence). CDR3 length: 12 amino acids. V dropped 5 bases and J dropped 8 bases, with 10 bases sitting between them. Here the CDR3 reads CASSRVSYEQFF. The CDR3 DNA sequence: TGTGCCAGCAGCCGGGTCTCCTATGAGCAGTTCTTC.

This clone was found once. The chain couples TRBV29-1 to TRBJ1-1, with 10 nucleotides matching TRBD1. The CDR3 covers 14 residues. The germline gives CDR1 SQVTM, CDR2 ANQGSEA. Trimming took 3 bases from V and 5 from J; bases not matched to a gene: 6. CDR3 DNA: TGCAGCGTTGAGCCGGGACAGGGGCATACTGAAGCTTTCTTT. It codes for CSVEPGQGHTEAFF.

Notes on this clone: The junction departs from the called germline gene at one end, perhaps through a read error. This rearrangement joins TRBV13 to TRBJ1-3; D unresolved. Per the germline V gene, CDR1 is PRHDT and CDR2 is FYEKMQ (reference sequence). The CDR3 totals 16 residues. Here the CDR3 reads CASSLVVSNSGNTIYF. The CDR3 DNA is TGCGCCAGCAGCTTAGTCGTCAGTAACTCTGGAAACACCATATATTTT.

V gene TRBV30 combines with J gene TRBJ1-1; the D gene is possibly TRBD1 (5 bases). Germline V CDR1 and CDR2: GTSNPN, SVGIG (reference sequence). V lost 4 bases to trimming and J lost 1 base, with 13 bases between them. The CDR3 is 14 amino acids. This CDR3 is CAWKGESRNTEAFF. CDR3 DNA: TGTGCCTGGAAAGGGGAATCGAGGAACACTGAAGCTTTCTTT.

The chain employs TRBV28 and TRBJ2-7, with D perhaps matching TRBD1 or TRBD2 (5 bases each). Between the trimmed V and J ends, which lost 1 base and 6 bases, there was a span of 10 bases. This CDR3 is 13 amino acids long. Per germline, CDR1 MDHEN and CDR2 SYDVKM. The CDR3 DNA reads as TGTGCCAGCAGTTTATTGTCGGGACGCGAGCAGTACTTC. Encoded protein: CASSLLSGREQYF.

This chain joins TRBV2 and TRBJ2-5; 9 nucleotides line up with TRBD1. Germline-derived CDR1 and CDR2 are SNHLY and FYNNEI. CDR3 length equals 18 residues. J was trimmed by 2 bases and V by 6 bases; bases with no gene match: 16. DNA of the CDR3: TGTGCCAGCAGCCCAACAGGGGGCGCGGGGCTCGGGCAAGAGACCCAGTACTTC. Its protein is CASSPTGGAGLGQETQYF.

By its share, this clone is medium-sized. The chain uses TRBV7-9 and TRBJ1-2, with TRBD1 identical over 12 bases. The CDR3 totals 16 residues. Trimming cost V 1 base and J 8 bases; bases outside gene matches: 8. From germline, CDR1 is SEHNR and CDR2 FQNEAQ (reference sequence). CDR3: CASSLGPGQGAGGYTF. The CDR3 region has the DNA TGTGCCAGCAGCTTAGGTCCGGGACAGGGGGCCGGGGGCTACACCTTC.

Written as DNA, the CDR3 is TGTGCCAGCAGTCAGGGTAGCGGGATGTTCAATGAGCAGTTCTTC. Translating it yields CASSQGSGMFNEQFF. V is TRBV7-8 and J is TRBJ2-1; 8 bases are a match to TRBD2. Germline V gives CDR1 SGHVS, CDR2 FQNEAQ. Losses at the gene ends were 6 bases for V and 6 bases for J; bases not matched to a gene: 10. The CDR3 contains 15 residues. Full variable domain (rest looked up from reference TRBV7-8 and TRBJ2-1): GAGVSQSPRYKVAKRGQDVALRCDPISGHVSLFWYQQALGQGPEFLTYFQNEAQLDKSGLPSDRFFAERPEGSVSTLKIQRTQQEDSAVYLCASSQGSGMFNEQFFGPGTRLTVL.

The chain has TRBV28 and TRBJ2-2; 9 bases line up with TRBD1. Trimming took 4 bases from V and 5 from J; bases not matched to a gene: 5. Germline-derived CDR1 and CDR2 are MDHEN and SYDVKM. There are 15 residues in the CDR3. CDR3 residues: CASSWGQGWTGELFF. Written as DNA, the CDR3 is TGTGCCAGCAGTTGGGGACAGGGTTGGACCGGGGAGCTGTTTTTT.

The rearrangement links TRBV9 to TRBJ2-1; 11 bases are a match to TRBD2. Germline V gene sequence: CDR1 SGDLS, CDR2 YYNGEE. The ends lost 0 bases at V and 8 bases at J; junction bases unmatched: 4. The CDR3 is 15 amino acids. CDR3 sequence (DNA): TGTGCCAGCAGCGTAGGACTAGCGGGAAACGATGAGCAGTTCTTC. It is translated as CASSVGLAGNDEQFF.

The V and J genes are TRBV28 and TRBJ2-1, with 8 positions matching TRBD1. The CDR3 extends over 14 amino acids. Per the germline V gene, CDR1 is MDHEN and CDR2 is SYDVKM. V trimming: 6 bases; J trimming: 10 bases; junction bases outside the gene matches: 11. For the CDR3, the DNA is TGTGCCAGCAGGACAGGGGAACAGTTTGGAGAGCAGTTCTTC. It encodes CASRTGEQFGEQFF.

V and J are TRBV7-9 and TRBJ2-2; a possible D gene is TRBD1 (6 bases). This CDR3 comprises 18 residues. CDR1 and CDR2 (germline): SEHNR, FQNEAQ (reference sequence). Trimming left V 5 bases short and J 7 bases short, with 26 bases between. The CDR3 DNA reads as TGTGCCAGCAGCGCACTCGTATCGCGGCAGGGGATCAGCGGGGAGCTGTTTTTT. Protein: CASSALVSRQGISGELFF.

This clone was seen a few times. The rearrangement joins TRBV28 to TRBJ1-1, with a possible D match to TRBD1 (6 bases). Germline CDR1 is MDHEN and CDR2 is SYDVKM. CDR3 length equals 16 residues. Trimming pared 5 bases from V and 3 bases from J, leaving 19 bases between. DNA of the CDR3: TGTGCCAGCAGTCAGGACGGGGGGCTTTATGACACTGAAGCTTTCTTT. It translates to CASSQDGGLYDTEAFF.

This chain uses TRBV7-8 with TRBJ2-3; D gene ambiguous. V was trimmed by 1 base and J by 4 bases, leaving 3 bases between them. This CDR3 is built from 12 residues. Germline lookup yields CDR1 SGHVS and CDR2 FQNEAQ. The CDR3 DNA reads TGTGCCAGCAGCTTAGATGCAGATACGCAGTATTTT. Its protein product is CASSLDADTQYF.

CDR3 nucleotides: TGTGCCACCACAGGGGGGAGCAATCAGCCCCAGCATTTT. It specifies CATTGGSNQPQHF. This chain links TRBV6-6 with TRBJ1-5; 8 bases agree with TRBD1. CDR3 length: 13 amino acids. Germline V gives CDR1 MNHNY, CDR2 SVGAGI (reference sequence). Unmatched junction bases numbered 3, after V lost 10 bases and J lost 1 base.

This chain uses TRBV9 with TRBJ2-7; 8 bases line up with TRBD1. This CDR3 comprises 14 residues. Germline loops: CDR1 SGDLS, CDR2 YYNGEE. Trimming removed 2 bases from V and 2 bases from J; junction bases left unmatched: 3. CDR3 nucleotides: TGTGCCAGCAGCGTCCAGACAGGGGCCTACGAGCAGTACTTC. Its translation is CASSVQTGAYEQYF. Full variable domain (missing parts from reference TRBV9 and TRBJ2-7): DSGVTQTPKHLITATGQRVTLRCSPRSGDLSVYWYQQSLDQGLQFLIQYYNGEERAKGNILERFSAQQFPDLHSELNLSSLELGDSALYFCASSVQTGAYEQYFGPGTRLTVT.

The chain couples TRBV10-1 to TRBJ2-2; 8 bases are shared with TRBD2. The CDR3 covers 15 residues. With V trimmed by 3 bases and J by 5 bases, 5 bases remained unmatched. Per the germline V gene, CDR1 is WNHNN and CDR2 is SYGVQD (reference sequence). The CDR3 DNA follows: TGCGCCAGCAGTGATCCGGCGGGAGGAACCGGGGAGCTGTTTTTT. Its translation: CASSDPAGGTGELFF.

The CDR3 sequence: CASSPMPNTGELFF. For the CDR3, the DNA is TGTGCCAGCAGCCCCATGCCAAACACCGGGGAGCTGTTTTTT. This rearrangement joins TRBV7-3 to TRBJ2-2, with D unclear. This CDR3 comprises 14 residues. Germline-derived CDR1 and CDR2 are SGHTA and FQGTGA. V was pared by 5 bases and J by 2 bases, with 9 bases between.

The V gene is TRBV27, the J gene TRBJ2-7; D may match TRBD1 or TRBD2 (6 bases each). The germline V gene has CDR1 MNHEY and CDR2 SMNVEV (reference sequence). The CDR3 has 15 amino acids. V shed 3 bases and J shed 3 bases, with 15 bases lying between them. The CDR3 loop reads CASSFNSGADYEQYF. The CDR3 coding sequence is TGTGCCAGCAGTTTTAATTCGGGGGCTGACTACGAGCAGTACTTC.